These 32 T cell receptor beta chains originate from one sample sequenced in a study of vaccination and CD4 T cells after COVID-19. The treatment denotes: roughly nine-day PBMC culture with coronavirus spike peptide pools or control peptides (ViraFEST assay). These receptors' targets are unknown. An Oncomine TCR Beta short-read assay was used to sequence the DNA from cultured CD4+ T cells. TCRdb re-analysed the PCR reads in MiXCR, keeping a single row per CDR3 protein. This sample yields roughly 12,000 distinct CDR3 sequences, of which approximately 32% are seen a single time; around a third belongs to the top ten. The source material was CD4+ T cells from blood, cultured in vitro, sampled before SARS-CoV-2 vaccination. These receptors came from a human donor who received a COVID-19 vaccine.

This clonotype occurred a few times. V is TRBV30 and J is TRBJ1-5; D remains ambiguous. The CDR3 runs to 16 residues. Germline CDR1 and CDR2: GTSNPN and SVGIG (reference sequence). Trimming pared 0 bases from V and 0 bases from J, leaving 12 bases between. The CDR3 region has the DNA TGTGCCTGGAGTGTAGTCGGCGCTTATAGCAATCAGCCCCAGCATTTT. Its translation: CAWSVVGAYSNQPQHF.

The chain joins TRBV10-1 to TRBJ1-3; the D is unclear. The V and J ends lost 0 bases and 0 bases respectively, with 3 bases between them. The CDR3 contains 14 residues. Germline V gives CDR1 WNHNN, CDR2 SYGVQD (reference sequence). The CDR3 reads CASSESRSGNTIYF. The CDR3 DNA follows: TGCGCCAGCAGTGAGTCGCGCTCTGGAAACACCATATATTTT.

This clonotype came up a few times. The V and J genes are TRBV6-5 and TRBJ2-7; TRBD1 matches at 7 bases. Trimming at V came to 2 bases and at J to 2 bases, leaving 6 bases not matched to a gene. Germline V lookup: CDR1 MNHEY, CDR2 SVGAGI. The CDR3 has 15 amino acids. This CDR3 reads CASSYKGQGAYEQYF. CDR3 coding DNA: TGTGCCAGCAGTTACAAAGGGCAGGGGGCCTACGAGCAGTACTTC.

This clonotype is a singleton in its sample. The chain is built from TRBV2 and TRBJ2-7; TRBD2 might be the D (6 bases). The V and J ends lost 5 bases and 3 bases respectively, with 14 bases between them. The CDR3 is 14 residues long. CDR1 and CDR2 (germline): SNHLY, FYNNEI. CDR3 nucleotides: TGTGCCAGCAGTCGGGACGGGAGAGACTACGAGCAGTACTTC. Protein sequence: CASSRDGRDYEQYF. The full variable domain, with the rest looked up from reference TRBV2 and TRBJ2-7, is EPEVTQTPSHQVTQMGQEVILRCVPISNHLYFYWYRQILGQKVEFLVSFYNNEISEKSEIFDDQFSVERPDGSNFTLKIRSTKLEDSAMYFCASSRDGRDYEQYFGPGTRLTVT.

This clonotype showed up just a few times. The chain couples TRBV2 to TRBJ1-1; D gene ambiguous. V was clipped by 4 bases and J by 3 bases, with 9 bases between them. The CDR3 is made up of 13 amino acids. CDR1 is SNHLY and CDR2 is FYNNEI in the germline V gene. Here the CDR3 reads CASSGTSYTEAFF. The CDR3 coding sequence is TGTGCCAGCAGTGGGACTTCCTACACTGAAGCTTTCTTT.

The sample holds a few counts of this clonotype. The chain combines TRBV30 with TRBJ1-2, with 9 bases matching TRBD1. V was clipped by 8 bases and J by 4 bases; unmatched bases: 11. The CDR3 extends over 14 amino acids. The germline gives CDR1 GTSNPN, CDR2 SVGIG (reference sequence). CDR3 in amino acids: CALEQGASSYGYTF. CDR3 sequence (DNA): TGTGCCCTGGAACAGGGGGCATCCTCCTATGGCTACACCTTC.

This clonotype occurred a few times. The V and J genes are TRBV29-1 and TRBJ2-3; the D gene is possibly TRBD1 (5 bases). CDR3 length: 14 residues. Germline CDR1 and CDR2: SQVTM and ANQGSEA. With 4 bases removed from V and 11 bases from J, the gap between germline ends came to 22 bases. The CDR3 sequence: CSVGIGRARSKQYF. As DNA, the CDR3 is TGCAGCGTTGGGATAGGCAGGGCCCGTTCTAAGCAGTATTTT.

The rearrangement uses TRBV20-1 and TRBJ2-1; 9 bases match TRBD2. This CDR3 has 16 amino acids. V was clipped by 1 base and J by 4 bases; unmatched bases: 8. The germline V gene has CDR1 DFQATT and CDR2 SNEGSKA (reference sequence). This CDR3 is CSARVASGVGYNEQFF. The CDR3 DNA reads TGCAGTGCTAGAGTCGCTAGCGGGGTGGGATACAATGAGCAGTTCTTC.

This clonotype was found a few times. The CDR3 nucleotides read TGCGCCAGCAGCTTGGCCGGGGGGCCCAACACTGAAGCTTTCTTT. Amino acids: CASSLAGGPNTEAFF. The chain couples TRBV5-1 to TRBJ1-1; a possible D gene is TRBD1 (6 bases). The CDR3 runs 15 residues. The germline V gene encodes CDR1 SGHRS and CDR2 YFSETQ. Trimming stripped 0 bases from V and 2 bases from J, with 11 bases between. The full variable domain, completed using reference TRBV5-1 and TRBJ1-1, is KAGVTQTPRYLIKTRGQQVTLSCSPISGHRSVSWYQQTPGQGLQFLFEYFSETQRNKGNFPGRFSGRQFSNSRSEMNVSTLELGDSALYLCASSLAGGPNTEAFFGQGTRLTVV.

This clonotype appeared a few times. The chain links TRBV12-3 or TRBV12-4 to TRBJ2-4, with 9 bases matching TRBD2. The CDR3 has 15 amino acids. V lost 5 bases, J lost 8 bases, and 10 bases stayed unmatched. The CDR3 loop reads CASSQLAGVVDIQYF. The CDR3 bases are TGTGCCAGCAGTCAGTTAGCGGGGGTGGTCGACATTCAGTACTTC.

This clonotype has just a few counts. The V and J genes are TRBV10-3 and TRBJ1-6, with D perhaps matching TRBD1 (5 bases). Trimming removed 9 bases at V and 9 bases at J, with 21 bases between. The CDR3 is made up of 15 amino acids. Germline CDR1 reads ENHRY; CDR2 reads SYGVKD. The CDR3 nucleotides read TGTGCCATTAGGGAACGGGACCCGAATTTTTCACCCCTCCACTTT. Encoded protein: CAIRERDPNFSPLHF.

This clonotype was detected only a few times. The V gene is TRBV20-1, the J gene TRBJ2-3; possible D gene TRBD2, 6 bases. Trimming left V 2 bases short and J 6 bases short, with 21 bases between. Per the germline V gene, CDR1 is DFQATT and CDR2 is SNEGSKA (reference sequence). The CDR3 consists of 16 residues. CDR3 residues: CSARLVGGGSFDTQYF. CDR3 bases: TGCAGTGCTAGATTGGTCGGCGGAGGGTCCTTTGATACGCAGTATTTT.

The gene calls are TRBV30 and TRBJ2-5; D is uncertain. Germline V gene lookup returns CDR1 GTSNPN and CDR2 SVGIG (reference sequence). The CDR3 consists of 11 residues. V was pared by 1 base and J by 3 bases, with 3 bases between. Here the CDR3 DNA reads TGTGCCTGGAGTGGGGAAGAGACCCAGTACTTC. This gives the protein CAWSGEETQYF.

The chain is built from TRBV9 and TRBJ1-1; the D is unclear. Trimming removed 0 bases from V and 4 bases from J, with 7 bases in between. The CDR3 sequence is 13 residues long. The germline gives CDR1 SGDLS, CDR2 YYNGEE. The DNA for the CDR3 is TGTGCCAGCAGCGTAGTGACGGCCACTGAAGCTTTCTTT. Its protein product is CASSVVTATEAFF.

This clonotype was observed a few times. This chain links TRBV5-1 with TRBJ1-1, with D maybe TRBD1 (5 bases). Trimming stripped 4 bases from V and 4 bases from J, with 11 bases between. This CDR3 contains 13 residues. Germline loops: CDR1 SGHRS, CDR2 YFSETQ. The CDR3 DNA follows: TGCGCCAGCAGCCTCGACAGTATCACTGAAGCTTTCTTT. Translating it yields CASSLDSITEAFF.

A remark on this clonotype: This likely comes from a read error, as the CDR3 has no conserved phenylalanine or tryptophan at its end. The rearrangement uses TRBV27 and TRBJ2-3; weak D call: TRBD1 (5 bases). The CDR3 has 14 amino acids. The germline V gene has CDR1 MNHEY and CDR2 SMNVEV (reference sequence). Trimming shortened V by 3 bases and J by 5 bases, and 12 bases separated the two germline ends. CDR3 sequence: CASSFHGAGDTQYL. CDR3 nucleotide sequence: TGTGCCAGCAGTTTCCATGGGGCAGGAGATACGCAGTATCTT.

V usage is TRBV28 and J usage is TRBJ1-6, with D possibly TRBD1 on 6 matching bases. The germline CDR1 and CDR2 sequences are MDHEN and SYDVKM. This CDR3 contains 16 residues. Trimming cost V 5 bases and J 5 bases, with 16 bases left between them. DNA of the CDR3: TGTGCCAGCAGTCCCCAGACAGGCGGGGATAATTCACCCCTCCACTTT. Translating gives CASSPQTGGDNSPLHF.

This chain uses TRBV19 with TRBJ1-6, with a possible D match to TRBD1 (6 bases). Trimming removed 8 bases from V and 5 bases from J, with 13 bases in between. The CDR3 length is 14 residues. The germline V gene encodes CDR1 LNHDA and CDR2 SQIVND (reference sequence). As DNA, the CDR3 is TGTGCCAGTTCCCCCTGGACAGATAATTCACCCCTCCACTTT. Translated, it gives CASSPWTDNSPLHF.

In this sample, this clonotype turned up once. The J gene is TRBJ1-6, the V gene TRBV9, with unresolved D. Trimming removed 6 bases at V and 1 base at J, with 11 bases between. The CDR3 totals 15 residues. CDR1 and CDR2 from the germline V gene are SGDLS and YYNGEE. This CDR3 reads CASNPSGSYNSPLHF. The CDR3 DNA is TGTGCCAGCAACCCCTCGGGGTCCTATAATTCACCCCTCCACTTT.

V and J are TRBV29-1 and TRBJ1-2, with D tentatively TRBD1 (6 bases). Germline V CDR1 and CDR2: SQVTM, ANQGSEA. V was trimmed by 7 bases and J by 8 bases, leaving 20 bases between them. This CDR3 is 13 amino acids long. The CDR3 DNA is TGCAGCGACCGACAGGCCGCCCCTATGGGCTACACCTTC. Protein sequence: CSDRQAAPMGYTF.

Of note for this clonotype: The conserved phenylalanine or tryptophan normally closing the CDR3 is absent here, so this likely arose from a read error. This chain links TRBV19 with TRBJ1-1, with D hard to call. This CDR3 region has 14 residues. V lost 5 bases and J lost 3, with 13 bases in between. The germline CDR1 and CDR2 sequences are LNHDA and SQIVND (reference sequence). CDR3 DNA sequence: TGTGCCAGTAGTCGAGCTCCGAAGGACACTGAAGCTTTCTAT. Translating gives CASSRAPKDTEAFY.

This clonotype was counted only a few times. The chain joins TRBV6-5 to TRBJ2-3; TRBD1 aligns across 7 bases. The CDR3 consists of 13 residues. V dropped 2 bases and J dropped 6; count of bases not matched to a gene: 2. CDR1 is MNHEY and CDR2 is SVGAGI in the germline V gene. This CDR3 reads CASSYDRADTQYF. CDR3 coding DNA: TGTGCCAGCAGTTACGACAGGGCCGATACGCAGTATTTT.

This clonotype has more than one count but fewer than ten. The rearrangement uses TRBV5-6 and TRBJ1-2, with 9 nucleotides matching TRBD1. Germline lookup yields CDR1 SGHDT and CDR2 YYEEEE. The CDR3 sequence is 17 residues long. The J segment lost 1 base and the V segment lost 4 bases, leaving 11 bases of the junction unmatched. CDR3 residues: CASSTGTGRGNNYGYTF. DNA of the CDR3: TGTGCCAGCAGCACTGGGACAGGGCGGGGTAATAACTATGGCTACACCTTC.

As regards this clonotype: The junction shows a germline mismatch at one end, possibly a read error. This chain joins TRBV29-1 and TRBJ1-2; weak D call: TRBD1 (6 bases). Looked up from germline, CDR1 is SQVTM and CDR2 is ANQGSEA. This CDR3 contains 12 residues. This chain's CDR3 is CSVGDIGGGYTF. CDR3 coding DNA: TGCAGCGTCGGGGATATCGGCGGGGGCTATACCTTC.

This chain connects TRBV21-1 to TRBJ2-7; the table assigns TRBD1, which was not confirmed against the DNA. TRBV21-1 is a pseudogene segment. This CDR3 has 15 amino acids. CDR3 region: CASSSTETSSYEQYF. The CDR3, as DNA: TGTGCCAGCAGTTCGACAGAAACTAGCTCCTACGAGCAGTACTTC.

This clonotype was counted between two and nine times. The chain recombines TRBV27 with TRBJ2-3; D possibly corresponds to TRBD1 (6 bases). V lost 4 bases and J 10 bases, leaving 12 bases between the germline ends. Germline CDR1 and CDR2: MNHEY and SMNVEV (reference sequence). The CDR3 consists of 12 residues. The CDR3 coding sequence is TGTGCCAGCAGTTGGGGACACGGGGCGCAGTATTTT. The encoded protein is CASSWGHGAQYF.

This clonotype was observed a few times. This rearrangement joins TRBV20-1 to TRBJ1-2; D remains ambiguous. Germline CDR1 DFQATT, CDR2 SNEGSKA (reference sequence). Trimming cost V 6 bases and J 5 bases, with 16 bases left between them. This CDR3 is built from 13 residues. This CDR3 reads CSAQSRETYGYTF. In nucleotides, the CDR3 is TGCAGTGCCCAAAGCCGGGAGACTTATGGCTACACCTTC.

The V call is TRBV6-1, the J call TRBJ2-7; D is perhaps TRBD2 (5 bases). The CDR3 is 14 residues long. Germline V CDR1 and CDR2: MNHNS, SASEGT. Between the trimmed V and J ends, which lost 6 bases and 5 bases, there was a span of 17 bases. The CDR3 DNA reads TGTGCCAGCAGGCGTGACCAGCCGAGGGACGAGCAGTACTTC. Translating it yields CASRRDQPRDEQYF.

The table lists this clonotype with a few counts. The genes are TRBV5-4 and TRBJ1-1; D may be TRBD1 (5 bases). Germline V CDR1 and CDR2: SGHNT, YYREEE (reference sequence). Trimming took 4 bases from V and 0 from J, leaving 10 bases between them. CDR3 length equals 14 residues. In nucleotides, the CDR3 is TGTGCCAGCAGCCCGGGACGGTTGAACACTGAAGCTTTCTTT. Translated: CASSPGRLNTEAFF.

The rearrangement uses TRBV7-2 and TRBJ2-5; 13 bases line up with TRBD2. Germline CDR1 SGHTA, CDR2 FQGNSA. The CDR3 consists of 15 residues. The trim removed 4 bases at V and 9 bases at J, leaving 8 bases unmatched. CDR3 DNA sequence: TGTGCCAGCAGCTCGGGACTAGCGGGGCCCAGGGCCCAGTACTTC. Protein sequence: CASSSGLAGPRAQYF. Using reference TRBV7-2 and TRBJ2-5 for the parts outside the CDR3, the full variable domain is GAGVSQSPSNKVTEKGKDVELRCDPISGHTALYWYRQSLGQGLEFLIYFQGNSAPDKSGLPSDRFSAERTGGSVSTLTIQRTQQEDSAVYLCASSSGLAGPRAQYFGPGTRLLVL.

The V and J genes are TRBV7-6 and TRBJ1-6, with TRBD1 matching over 7 bases. The CDR3 is 17 residues long. The junction had 12 bases not matched to a gene; V was cut back by 0 bases and J by 10 bases. Germline V CDR1 and CDR2: SGHVS, FNYEAQ. The CDR3 protein is CASSLAPWTGRRSPLHF. CDR3 nucleotides: TGTGCCAGCAGCTTAGCCCCTTGGACAGGCCGGAGGTCACCCCTCCACTTT. Supplemented by reference TRBV7-6 and TRBJ1-6, the full variable domain reads GAGVSQSPRYKVTKRGQDVALRCDPISGHVSLYWYRQALGQGPEFLTYFNYEAQQDKSGLPNDRFSAERPEGSISTLTIQRTEQRDSAMYRCASSLAPWTGRRSPLHFGNGTRLTVT.

The chain carries TRBV30 and TRBJ2-7, with a weak D call TRBD2 (6 bases). Per the germline V gene, CDR1 is GTSNPN and CDR2 is SVGIG (reference sequence). CDR3 length: 18 residues. The V end lost 0 bases, the J end lost 2 bases, and 23 bases lay between the germline ends. In DNA, the CDR3 is TGTGCCTGGAGTGTACGGGTCGGAGGGGTCGATAAACCCTACGAGCAGTACTTC. Its translation: CAWSVRVGGVDKPYEQYF.